This T cell receptor beta chain was retrieved from a study of cytomegalovirus exposure and HLA in healthy donors. The study, taken as a whole, reports: Overall, about 160 TCR beta chains were annotated as cytomegalovirus-associated.

Note on this clone: Its antigen is unknown.

PCR used 60 Vbeta primers and 13 Jbeta primers. Clones were sequenced by immunoSEQ multiplex PCR, and TCRdb holds only the in-frame ones, with some missing. Among approximately 220,000 clones, around 79% were seen once, and the ten largest hold 1.8%. Trimming left V 0 bases short and J 7 bases short, with 17 bases between. The CDR3 has 17 amino acids. CDR1 and CDR2 from the germline V gene are SGDLS and YYNGEE. The rearrangement links TRBV9 to TRBJ1-6; D possibly corresponds to TRBD1 (5 bases). The specimen sequenced was PBMCs. This receptor was obtained from a male donor in good health and CMV-seronegative. CDR3 region: CASSVAGSGGGNSPLHF. CDR3 DNA sequence: TGTGCCAGCAGCGTAGCTGGAAGTGGGGGAGGAAATTCACCCCTCCACTTT.